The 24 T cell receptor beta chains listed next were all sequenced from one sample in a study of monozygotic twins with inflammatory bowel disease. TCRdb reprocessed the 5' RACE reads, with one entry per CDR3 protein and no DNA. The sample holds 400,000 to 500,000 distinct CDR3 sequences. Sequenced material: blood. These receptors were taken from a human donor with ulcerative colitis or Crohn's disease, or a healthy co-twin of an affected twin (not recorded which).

CDR3 protein: CSASRGASGNEQFF. The chain uses TRBV20-1 and TRBJ2-1; TCRdb names TRBD2, which stays unverified in the absence of DNA. Per germline, CDR1 DFQATT and CDR2 SNEGSKA (reference sequence). The CDR3 is 14 residues long.

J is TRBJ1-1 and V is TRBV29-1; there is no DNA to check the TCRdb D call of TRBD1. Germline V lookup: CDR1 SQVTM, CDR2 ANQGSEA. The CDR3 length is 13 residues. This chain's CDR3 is CSVEKTGGVEAFF.

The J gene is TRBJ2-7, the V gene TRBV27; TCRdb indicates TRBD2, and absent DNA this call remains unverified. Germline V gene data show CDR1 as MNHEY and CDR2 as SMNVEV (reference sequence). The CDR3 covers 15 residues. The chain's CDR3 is CASSSTKGLIYEQYF.

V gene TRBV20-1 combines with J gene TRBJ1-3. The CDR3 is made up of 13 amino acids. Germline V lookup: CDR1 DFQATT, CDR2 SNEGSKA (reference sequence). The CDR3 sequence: CSASWATGNTIYF.

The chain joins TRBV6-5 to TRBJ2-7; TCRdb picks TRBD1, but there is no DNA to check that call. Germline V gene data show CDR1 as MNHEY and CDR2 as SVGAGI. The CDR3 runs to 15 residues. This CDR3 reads CASSYSRAGTAEQYF.

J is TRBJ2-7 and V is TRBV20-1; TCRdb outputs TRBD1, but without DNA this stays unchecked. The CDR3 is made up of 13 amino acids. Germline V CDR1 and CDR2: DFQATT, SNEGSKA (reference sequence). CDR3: CSAPSRPGGEQYF.

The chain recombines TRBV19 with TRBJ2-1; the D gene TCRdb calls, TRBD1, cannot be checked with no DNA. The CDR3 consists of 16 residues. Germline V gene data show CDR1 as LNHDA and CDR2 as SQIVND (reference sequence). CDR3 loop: CASSVRGPQPYNEQFF.

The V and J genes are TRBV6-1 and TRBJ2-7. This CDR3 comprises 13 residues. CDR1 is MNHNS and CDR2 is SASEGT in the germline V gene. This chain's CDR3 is CASSVDPLLGQYF.

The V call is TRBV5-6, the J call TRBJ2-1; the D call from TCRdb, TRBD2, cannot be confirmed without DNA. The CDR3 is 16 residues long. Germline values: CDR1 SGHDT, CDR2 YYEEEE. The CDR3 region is CASSFPLAGGAVEQFF.

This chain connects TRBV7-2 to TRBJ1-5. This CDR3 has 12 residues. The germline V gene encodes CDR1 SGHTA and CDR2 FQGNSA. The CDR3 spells CASSLSGGTQHF.

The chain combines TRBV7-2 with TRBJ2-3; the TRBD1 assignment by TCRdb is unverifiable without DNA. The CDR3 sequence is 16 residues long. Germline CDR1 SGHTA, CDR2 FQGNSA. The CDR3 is CASSLGLGPGADTQYF.

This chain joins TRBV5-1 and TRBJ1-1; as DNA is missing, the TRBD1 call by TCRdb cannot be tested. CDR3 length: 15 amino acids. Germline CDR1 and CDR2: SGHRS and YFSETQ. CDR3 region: CASSLEGGMNTEAFF.

The chain's CDR3 is CASSPDAGNQETQYF. The rearrangement links TRBV4-3 to TRBJ2-5. The CDR3 is made up of 15 amino acids. Germline assignment: CDR1 LGHNA and CDR2 YSLEER.

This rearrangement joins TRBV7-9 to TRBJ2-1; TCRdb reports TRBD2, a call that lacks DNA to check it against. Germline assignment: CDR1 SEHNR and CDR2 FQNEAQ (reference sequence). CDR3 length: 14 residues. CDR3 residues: CASSDGTPNGQQFF. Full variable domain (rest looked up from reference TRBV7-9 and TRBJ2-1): DTGVSQNPRHKITKRGQNVTFRCDPISEHNRLYWYRQTLGQGPEFLTYFQNEAQLEKSRLLSDRFSAERPKGSFSTLEIQRTEQGDSAMYLCASSDGTPNGQQFFGPGTRLTVL.

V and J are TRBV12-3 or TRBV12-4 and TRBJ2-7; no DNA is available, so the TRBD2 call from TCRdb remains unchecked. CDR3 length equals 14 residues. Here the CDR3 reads CASRPGTSVREQYF.

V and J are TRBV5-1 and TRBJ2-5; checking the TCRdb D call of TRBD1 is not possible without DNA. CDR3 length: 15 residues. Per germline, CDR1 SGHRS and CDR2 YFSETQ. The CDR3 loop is CASRSVGTAEETQYF.

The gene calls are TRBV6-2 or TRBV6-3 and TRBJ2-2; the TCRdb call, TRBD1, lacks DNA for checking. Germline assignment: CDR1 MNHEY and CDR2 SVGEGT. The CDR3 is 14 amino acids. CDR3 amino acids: CASQDRVDPGELFF.

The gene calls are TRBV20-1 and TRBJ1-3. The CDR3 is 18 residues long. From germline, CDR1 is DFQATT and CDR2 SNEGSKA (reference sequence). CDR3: CSARDLRDPTFSGNTIYF.

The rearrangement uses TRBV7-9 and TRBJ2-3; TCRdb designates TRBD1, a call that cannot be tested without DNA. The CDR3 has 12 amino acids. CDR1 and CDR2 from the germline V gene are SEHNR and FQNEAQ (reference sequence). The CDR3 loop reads CASLTLADTQYF.

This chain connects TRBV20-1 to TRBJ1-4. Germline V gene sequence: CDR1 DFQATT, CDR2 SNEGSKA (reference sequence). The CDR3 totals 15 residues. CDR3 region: CSARDQKRNNEKLFF.

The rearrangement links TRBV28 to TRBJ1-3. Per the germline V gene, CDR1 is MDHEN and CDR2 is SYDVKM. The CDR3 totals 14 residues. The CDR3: CASSFKHYGNTIYF.

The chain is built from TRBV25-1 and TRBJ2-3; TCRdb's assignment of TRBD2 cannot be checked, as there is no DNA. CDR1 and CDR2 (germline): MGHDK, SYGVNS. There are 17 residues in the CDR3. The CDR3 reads CASSGVGTSGSLDTQYF.

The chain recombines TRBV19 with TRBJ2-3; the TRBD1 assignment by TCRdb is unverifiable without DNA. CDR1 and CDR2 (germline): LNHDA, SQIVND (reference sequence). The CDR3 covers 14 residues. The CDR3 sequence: CASSMIGHTDTQYF.

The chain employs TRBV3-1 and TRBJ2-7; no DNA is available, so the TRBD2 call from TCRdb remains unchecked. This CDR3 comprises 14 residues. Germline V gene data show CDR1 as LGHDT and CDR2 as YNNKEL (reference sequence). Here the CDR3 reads CASSGIGPSYEQYF.